A selection of T cell receptor beta chains follows, all from one sample in a study of T cell responses to AZD1222 COVID-19 vaccine. Using immunoSEQ multiplex PCR, the repertoire was profiled, and TCRdb retains in-frame clones only, with some absent. Altogether 90,000 to 130,000 clones are present, about 94% being singletons, with the ten largest covering roughly 3.1%. The input for sequencing was peripheral blood, taken 28 days after the second AZD1222 dose. Receptor source: an adult who received the AZD1222 COVID-19 vaccine. Both conserved end residues are part of each CDR3. The order of the fields is D gene, CDR3 length, clone size, V gene, J gene, CDR3 protein, CDR3 DNA. A D gene is named only where the DNA matches it firmly. The size of a clone is reported for some rows only, either as once, few or many, or as a class for expanded clones.

d_gene: -; len: 16; abundance: -; v_gene: TRBV9; j_gene: TRBJ2-1; CDR3aa: CASNPGGLAPYNEQFF; CDR3nt: TGTGCCAGCAACCCTGGAGGGCTAGCTCCCTACAATGAGCAGTTCTTC
d_gene: -; len: 17; abundance: -; v_gene: TRBV19; j_gene: TRBJ1-6; CDR3aa: CASSKRDSSSYNSPLHF; CDR3nt: TGTGCCAGTAGTAAAAGGGACTCGAGCTCCTATAATTCACCCCTCCACTTT
d_gene: -; len: 14; abundance: -; v_gene: TRBV12-5; j_gene: TRBJ1-5; CDR3aa: CASGLGGRDQPQHF; CDR3nt: TGTGCTAGTGGTTTGGGAGGGAGGGATCAGCCCCAGCATTTT
d_gene: -; len: 13; abundance: -; v_gene: TRBV11-2; j_gene: TRBJ1-1; CDR3aa: CATSSGVGSEAFF; CDR3nt: TGTGCTACCTCTTCGGGGGTCGGCTCTGAAGCTTTCTTT
d_gene: -; len: 15; abundance: -; v_gene: TRBV5-1; j_gene: TRBJ2-3; CDR3aa: CASSLEVGWTDTQYF; CDR3nt: TGCGCCAGCAGCTTGGAGGTGGGTTGGACAGATACGCAGTATTTT
d_gene: -; len: 12; abundance: -; v_gene: TRBV2; j_gene: TRBJ1-1; CDR3aa: CAGGAMNTEAFF; CDR3nt: TGTGCCGGAGGGGCCATGAACACTGAAGCTTTCTTT
d_gene: TRBD1; len: 16; abundance: -; v_gene: TRBV27; j_gene: TRBJ1-1; CDR3aa: CASSLWTGVMNTEAFF; CDR3nt: TGTGCCAGCAGTTTATGGACAGGGGTCATGAACACTGAAGCTTTCTTT
d_gene: -; len: 16; abundance: -; v_gene: TRBV7-9; j_gene: TRBJ1-1; CDR3aa: CASSLLMGPRGTEAFF; CDR3nt: TGTGCCAGCAGCTTATTGATGGGACCGAGGGGGACTGAAGCTTTCTTT
d_gene: -; len: 15; abundance: once; v_gene: TRBV12-5; j_gene: TRBJ2-5; CDR3aa: CASGLVGPRQETQYF; CDR3nt: TGTGCTAGTGGTTTGGTGGGTCCTAGGCAAGAGACCCAGTACTTC
d_gene: TRBD1; len: 15; abundance: -; v_gene: TRBV5-1; j_gene: TRBJ1-1; CDR3aa: CASSLATGVRAEAFF; CDR3nt: TGCGCCAGCAGCTTGGCTACAGGGGTACGAGCTGAAGCTTTCTTT
d_gene: -; len: 16; abundance: -; v_gene: TRBV6-5; j_gene: TRBJ1-2; CDR3aa: CASSSSLDAHVGGYTF; CDR3nt: TGTGCCAGCAGTTCCTCGCTTGACGCCCACGTCGGTGGCTACACCTTC
d_gene: -; len: 15; abundance: -; v_gene: TRBV2; j_gene: TRBJ2-7; CDR3aa: CASSPVSGDDYEQYF; CDR3nt: TGTGCCAGCAGTCCCGTATCAGGGGACGACTACGAGCAGTACTTC
d_gene: TRBD1; len: 15; abundance: -; v_gene: TRBV6-5; j_gene: TRBJ1-2; CDR3aa: CASSKDRGQGYGYTF; CDR3nt: TGTGCCAGCAGCAAAGACAGGGGGCAAGGCTATGGCTACACCTTC
d_gene: -; len: 15; abundance: -; v_gene: TRBV5-1; j_gene: TRBJ1-6; CDR3aa: CASSAPGGGGSPLHF; CDR3nt: TGCGCCAGCAGCGCCCCGGGGGGCGGGGGTTCACCCCTCCACTTT
d_gene: -; len: 14; abundance: -; v_gene: TRBV5-1; j_gene: TRBJ1-5; CDR3aa: CASSLVSGAGPQHF; CDR3nt: TGCGCCAGCAGCTTGGTGTCAGGGGCCGGGCCCCAGCATTTT
d_gene: -; len: 15; abundance: -; v_gene: TRBV11-3; j_gene: TRBJ1-6; CDR3aa: CASSSTPGPNSPLHF; CDR3nt: TGTGCCAGCAGCTCAACTCCGGGGCCGAATTCACCCCTCCACTTT
d_gene: -; len: 15; abundance: once; v_gene: TRBV7-5; j_gene: TRBJ1-1; CDR3aa: CVRSSTLVVNTEAFF; CDR3nt: TGTGTCAGAAGCTCCACCCTGGTTGTGAACACTGAAGCTTTCTTT
d_gene: TRBD2; len: 15; abundance: -; v_gene: TRBV6-5; j_gene: TRBJ2-1; CDR3aa: CASSYGGLAVNEQFF; CDR3nt: TGTGCCAGCAGTTACGGGGGACTAGCGGTCAATGAGCAGTTCTTC
d_gene: -; len: 16; abundance: -; v_gene: TRBV28; j_gene: TRBJ2-7; CDR3aa: CASSSYTVTALHEQYF; CDR3nt: TGTGCCAGCAGCAGTTATACGGTGACAGCTCTCCACGAGCAGTACTTC
d_gene: -; len: 10; abundance: -; v_gene: TRBV25-1; j_gene: TRBJ2-5; CDR3aa: CASSDGTQYF; CDR3nt: TGTGCCAGCAGTGACGGGACCCAGTACTTC
d_gene: -; len: 15; abundance: -; v_gene: TRBV9; j_gene: TRBJ2-7; CDR3aa: CASSVGPGSSYEQYF; CDR3nt: TGTGCCAGCAGCGTCGGTCCGGGGAGCTCCTACGAGCAGTACTTC
d_gene: TRBD1; len: 13; abundance: -; v_gene: TRBV7-2; j_gene: TRBJ1-4; CDR3aa: CASSAGQSEKLFF; CDR3nt: TGTGCCAGCAGCGCGGGACAGTCGGAAAAACTGTTTTTT
d_gene: -; len: 15; abundance: -; v_gene: TRBV2; j_gene: TRBJ2-7; CDR3aa: CASSDLASSDWEQYF; CDR3nt: TGTGCCAGCAGTGATCTCGCTAGCTCGGATTGGGAGCAGTACTTC
d_gene: TRBD1; len: 16; abundance: few; v_gene: TRBV10-2; j_gene: TRBJ2-7; CDR3aa: CASSMTGPQGAYEQYF; CDR3nt: TGCGCCAGCAGCATGACAGGTCCGCAGGGGGCCTACGAGCAGTACTTC
d_gene: -; len: 13; abundance: -; v_gene: TRBV19; j_gene: TRBJ2-1; CDR3aa: CASTLGGNNEQFF; CDR3nt: TGTGCCAGTACCCTAGGGGGAAACAATGAGCAGTTCTTC
d_gene: -; len: 15; abundance: once; v_gene: TRBV11-3; j_gene: TRBJ2-2; CDR3aa: CASSLSGAETGELFF; CDR3nt: TGTGCCAGCAGCTTATCGGGGGCTGAAACCGGGGAGCTGTTTTTT
d_gene: -; len: 16; abundance: few; v_gene: TRBV7-9; j_gene: TRBJ1-3; CDR3aa: CASSPQSGTAGNTIYF; CDR3nt: TGTGCCAGCAGCCCCCAATCCGGGACGGCGGGAAACACCATATATTTT
d_gene: -; len: 14; abundance: -; v_gene: TRBV18; j_gene: TRBJ1-1; CDR3aa: CASSQGSPNTEAFF; CDR3nt: TGTGCCAGCTCCCAGGGATCCCCGAACACTGAAGCTTTCTTT
d_gene: -; len: 13; abundance: few; v_gene: TRBV6-5; j_gene: TRBJ2-1; CDR3aa: CASRTGTRDEQFF; CDR3nt: TGTGCCAGCAGAACCGGGACGCGGGATGAGCAGTTCTTC
d_gene: TRBD1; len: 16; abundance: -; v_gene: TRBV28; j_gene: TRBJ1-5; CDR3aa: CASLDRGIKNNQPQHF; CDR3nt: TGTGCCAGCCTAGACAGGGGGATAAAGAACAATCAGCCCCAGCATTTT
d_gene: -; len: 15; abundance: -; v_gene: TRBV6-6; j_gene: TRBJ1-5; CDR3aa: CASSYYYGQGQPQHF; CDR3nt: TGTGCCAGCAGTTACTATTACGGCCAAGGGCAGCCCCAGCATTTT
d_gene: -; len: 13; abundance: -; v_gene: TRBV5-5; j_gene: TRBJ2-7; CDR3aa: CASSLGEIYEQYF; CDR3nt: TGTGCCAGCAGCTTGGGGGAGATTTACGAGCAGTACTTC
d_gene: TRBD1; len: 18; abundance: -; v_gene: TRBV11-2; j_gene: TRBJ1-1; CDR3aa: CASSAFLRDRGLSVGAFF; CDR3nt: TGTGCCAGCAGCGCTTTTTTACGGGACAGGGGCCTAAGTGTGGGGGCTTTCTTT
d_gene: -; len: 13; abundance: once; v_gene: TRBV7-8; j_gene: TRBJ1-2; CDR3aa: CASSWTEIYGYTF; CDR3nt: TGTGCCAGCAGCTGGACGGAAATCTATGGCTACACCTTC
d_gene: TRBD2; len: 15; abundance: -; v_gene: TRBV19; j_gene: TRBJ2-1; CDR3aa: CASSIWTSGSDEQFF; CDR3nt: TGTGCCAGTAGTATCTGGACTAGCGGGAGTGATGAGCAGTTCTTC
d_gene: -; len: 13; abundance: -; v_gene: TRBV5-1; j_gene: TRBJ1-2; CDR3aa: CASSDRNNYGYTF; CDR3nt: TGCGCCAGCAGTGACAGAAATAACTATGGCTACACCTTC
d_gene: -; len: 14; abundance: -; v_gene: TRBV2; j_gene: TRBJ1-1; CDR3aa: CASPLTVMNTEAFF; CDR3nt: TGTGCCAGCCCATTGACAGTGATGAACACTGAAGCTTTCTTT
d_gene: -; len: 15; abundance: -; v_gene: TRBV3-1/TRBV3-2; j_gene: TRBJ1-4; CDR3aa: CASSLEGGRNEKLFF; CDR3nt: TGTGCCAGCAGCTTAGAAGGGGGGCGAAATGAAAAACTGTTTTTT
d_gene: TRBD2; len: 14; abundance: -; v_gene: TRBV6-5; j_gene: TRBJ2-3; CDR3aa: CASTAGVGADTQYF; CDR3nt: TGTGCCAGCACCGCGGGAGTCGGCGCAGATACGCAGTATTTT
d_gene: TRBD1; len: 15; abundance: -; v_gene: TRBV6-6; j_gene: TRBJ2-4; CDR3aa: CASRKQGQGLNIQYF; CDR3nt: TGTGCCAGCAGAAAACAGGGACAGGGGTTAAACATTCAGTACTTC
d_gene: TRBD2; len: 17; abundance: -; v_gene: TRBV11-2; j_gene: TRBJ2-7; CDR3aa: CASSGLAGGGRHYEQYF; CDR3nt: TGTGCCAGCAGCGGACTAGCGGGAGGTGGCCGACACTACGAGCAGTACTTC
d_gene: -; len: 16; abundance: -; v_gene: TRBV28; j_gene: TRBJ1-2; CDR3aa: CASSSNRAALGYGYTF; CDR3nt: TGTGCCAGCAGCTCCAACAGGGCAGCCTTAGGCTATGGCTACACCTTC
d_gene: -; len: 14; abundance: -; v_gene: TRBV27; j_gene: TRBJ1-2; CDR3aa: CASSTIGTAYGYTF; CDR3nt: TGTGCCAGCAGCACAATCGGGACGGCTTATGGCTACACCTTC
d_gene: TRBD2; len: 12; abundance: -; v_gene: TRBV27; j_gene: TRBJ2-1; CDR3aa: CAGRGDYNEQFF; CDR3nt: TGTGCGGGGAGGGGAGACTACAATGAGCAGTTCTTC
d_gene: -; len: 15; abundance: -; v_gene: TRBV10-3; j_gene: TRBJ1-1; CDR3aa: CAISAFGDSNTEAFF; CDR3nt: TGTGCCATCAGTGCCTTTGGGGACTCGAACACTGAAGCTTTCTTT
d_gene: -; len: 14; abundance: -; v_gene: TRBV6-5; j_gene: TRBJ1-4; CDR3aa: CASTADRWGEKLFF; CDR3nt: TGTGCCAGCACCGCCGACAGGTGGGGGGAAAAACTGTTTTTT
d_gene: TRBD1; len: 15; abundance: -; v_gene: TRBV3-1/TRBV3-2; j_gene: TRBJ1-1; CDR3aa: CASRRHRGPNTEAFF; CDR3nt: TGTGCCAGCAGACGACACAGGGGCCCGAACACTGAAGCTTTCTTT
d_gene: -; len: 14; abundance: -; v_gene: TRBV5-1; j_gene: TRBJ1-2; CDR3aa: CASSTTHRDYGYTF; CDR3nt: TGCGCCAGCAGCACGACCCACAGGGACTATGGCTACACCTTC
d_gene: -; len: 14; abundance: -; v_gene: TRBV5-1; j_gene: TRBJ2-7; CDR3aa: CASIIGQAPYEQYF; CDR3nt: TGCGCCAGCATAATCGGCCAGGCACCATACGAGCAGTACTTC
d_gene: -; len: 15; abundance: -; v_gene: TRBV6-5; j_gene: TRBJ1-3; CDR3aa: CASRPLSTSGNTIYF; CDR3nt: TGTGCCAGCAGACCATTATCAACCTCTGGAAACACCATATATTTT
d_gene: -; len: 14; abundance: -; v_gene: TRBV15; j_gene: TRBJ1-1; CDR3aa: CATSRGTPNTEAFF; CDR3nt: TGTGCCACCAGCAGAGGGACACCGAACACTGAAGCTTTCTTT
d_gene: TRBD2; len: 15; abundance: -; v_gene: TRBV14; j_gene: TRBJ2-7; CDR3aa: CASSPSGNYSYEQYF; CDR3nt: TGTGCCAGCAGCCCCAGCGGGAATTACTCCTACGAGCAGTACTTC
d_gene: -; len: 13; abundance: -; v_gene: TRBV19; j_gene: TRBJ1-4; CDR3aa: CASREGRGGKLFF; CDR3nt: TGTGCCAGTAGAGAAGGGAGAGGGGGAAAACTGTTTTTT
d_gene: TRBD2; len: 17; abundance: -; v_gene: TRBV11-2; j_gene: TRBJ2-1; CDR3aa: CASSFLAGGSSYNEQFF; CDR3nt: TGTGCCAGCAGCTTTCTAGCGGGGGGGAGCTCCTACAATGAGCAGTTCTTC
d_gene: -; len: 15; abundance: -; v_gene: TRBV6-5; j_gene: TRBJ2-2; CDR3aa: CASSYTSSDTGELFF; CDR3nt: TGTGCCAGCAGTTACACTAGCTCCGATACCGGGGAGCTGTTTTTT